The present T cell receptor beta chain was sequenced within a study of T cell responses to AZD1222 COVID-19 vaccine. Germline CDR1 is KGHSH and CDR2 is LQKENI. The length of the CDR3 is 13 residues. V was pared by 0 bases and J by 10 bases, with 12 bases between. Repertoires were generated with immunoSEQ multiplex PCR, while TCRdb's copy carries only in-frame clones and drops some. The repertoire includes about 100,000 clones, roughly 89% of them detected once, and roughly 15% sits in the top ten. This TCR was recovered from an adult in good health. This material consisted of peripheral blood, taken on day 0 of AZD1222 vaccination. The chain recombines TRBV18 with TRBJ1-1; weak D call: TRBD1 (5 bases). CDR3 DNA: TGTGCCAGCTCACCACCGAATGGAGGGGTAGCTTTCTTT. Translating it yields CASSPPNGGVAFF.